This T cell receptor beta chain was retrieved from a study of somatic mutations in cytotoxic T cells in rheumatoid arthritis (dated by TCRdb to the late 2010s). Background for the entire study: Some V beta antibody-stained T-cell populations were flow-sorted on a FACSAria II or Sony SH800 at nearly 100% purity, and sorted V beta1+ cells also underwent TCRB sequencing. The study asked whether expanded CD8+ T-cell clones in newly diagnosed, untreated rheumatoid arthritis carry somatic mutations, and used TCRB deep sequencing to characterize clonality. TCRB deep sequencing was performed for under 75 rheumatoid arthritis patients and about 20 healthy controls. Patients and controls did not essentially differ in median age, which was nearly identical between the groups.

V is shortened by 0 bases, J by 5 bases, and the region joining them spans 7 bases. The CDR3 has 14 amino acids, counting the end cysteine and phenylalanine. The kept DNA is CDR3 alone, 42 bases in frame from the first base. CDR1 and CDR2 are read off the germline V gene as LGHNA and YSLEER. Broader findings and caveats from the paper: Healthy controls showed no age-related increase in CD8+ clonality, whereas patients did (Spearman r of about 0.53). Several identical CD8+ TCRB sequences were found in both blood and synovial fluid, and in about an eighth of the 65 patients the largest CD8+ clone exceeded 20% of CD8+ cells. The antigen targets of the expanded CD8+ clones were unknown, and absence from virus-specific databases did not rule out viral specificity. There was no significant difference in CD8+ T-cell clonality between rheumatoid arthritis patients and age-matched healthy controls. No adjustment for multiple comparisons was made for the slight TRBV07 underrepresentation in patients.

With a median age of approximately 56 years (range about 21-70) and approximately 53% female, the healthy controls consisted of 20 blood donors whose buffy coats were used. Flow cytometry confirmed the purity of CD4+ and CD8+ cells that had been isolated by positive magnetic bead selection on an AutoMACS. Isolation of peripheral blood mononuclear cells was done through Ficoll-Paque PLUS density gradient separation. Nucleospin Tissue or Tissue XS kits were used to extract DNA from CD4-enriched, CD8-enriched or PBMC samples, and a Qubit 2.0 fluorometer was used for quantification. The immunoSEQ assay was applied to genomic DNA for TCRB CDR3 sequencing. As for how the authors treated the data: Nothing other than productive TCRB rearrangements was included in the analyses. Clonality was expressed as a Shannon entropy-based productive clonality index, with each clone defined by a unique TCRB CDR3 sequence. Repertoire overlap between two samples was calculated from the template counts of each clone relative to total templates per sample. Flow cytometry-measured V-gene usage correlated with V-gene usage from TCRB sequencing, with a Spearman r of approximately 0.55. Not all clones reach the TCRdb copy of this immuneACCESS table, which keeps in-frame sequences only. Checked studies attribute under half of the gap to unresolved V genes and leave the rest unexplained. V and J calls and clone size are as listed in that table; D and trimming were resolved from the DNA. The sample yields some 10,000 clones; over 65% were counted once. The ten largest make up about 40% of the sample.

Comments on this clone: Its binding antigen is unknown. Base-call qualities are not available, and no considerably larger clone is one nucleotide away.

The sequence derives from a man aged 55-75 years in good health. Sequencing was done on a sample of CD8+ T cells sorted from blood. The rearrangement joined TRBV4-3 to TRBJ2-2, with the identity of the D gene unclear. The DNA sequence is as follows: TGCGCCAGCAGCCAAGATATAGGGACCGGGGAGCTGTTTTTT. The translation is CASSQDIGTGELFF.